The entry below gives a single T cell receptor (beta chain) sequence along with its context. Its antigen remains unknown. The primer mix had 60 Vbeta and 13 Jbeta primers. The protocol was immunoSEQ multiplex PCR, while the TCRdb copy is restricted to in-frame clones and leaves out a portion. Among some 130,000 clones, roughly 78% were seen once, and the ten largest hold 1%. This entry comes from a study of cytomegalovirus exposure and HLA in healthy donors. Every donor was a healthy person donating bone marrow. Findings and caveats of the study: Later analysis reportedly placed an Asian-associated ancestry cluster below the approximately 730-donor mean in N-insertions. Previous analysis showed most TCR beta V segments were productive about 87% or about 30% of the time.

The CDR3 length is 19 residues. Germline CDR1 reads LNHNV; CDR2 reads YYDKDF (reference sequence). Trimming cost V 5 bases and J 0 bases, with 23 bases left between them. Sequenced input: PBMCs. The chain carries TRBV15 and TRBJ1-3; D uncertain. The receptor comes from a man aged 35-49 years in good health and CMV-seronegative. The CDR3 here is CATSPPGSAAGSSGNTIYF. In DNA, the CDR3 is TGTGCCACCAGCCCCCCCGGGTCGGCGGCGGGATCCTCTGGAAACACCATATATTTT.